These 27 T cell receptor beta chains were all obtained from the same sample, sequenced in a study of blood T cell repertoires in COVID-19. Sequencing was performed with immunoSEQ multiplex PCR; in TCRdb, only in-frame clones are kept and a portion is missing. The table includes about 76,000 clones, 88% detected once. Material for sequencing was peripheral blood. These receptors were taken from a man aged 50 to 60 with active COVID-19.

V and J are TRBV6-5 and TRBJ2-3; 8 bases agree with TRBD1. The J segment lost 4 bases and the V segment lost 6 bases, leaving 9 bases of the junction unmatched. The CDR3 has 15 amino acids. Germline V CDR1 and CDR2: MNHEY, SVGAGI. The CDR3 nucleotides are TGTGCCAGCAGCGCAGGGGGCCAGCCGGCAGATACGCAGTATTTT. Protein: CASSAGGQPADTQYF.

The V gene is TRBV29-1, the J gene TRBJ1-2, with D perhaps TRBD1 (6 bases). CDR1 is SQVTM and CDR2 is ANQGSEA in the germline V gene. This CDR3 has 13 residues. Trimming stripped 7 bases from V and 5 bases from J, with 17 bases between. CDR3 in amino acids: CSAARGGPYGYTF. Written as DNA, the CDR3 is TGCAGCGCGGCTCGGGGGGGGCCTTATGGCTACACCTTC.

The chain combines TRBV6-5 with TRBJ1-1; maybe TRBD1 (6 bases). Trimming left V 7 bases short and J 3 bases short, with 12 bases between. Germline CDR1 and CDR2: MNHEY and SVGAGI. The length of the CDR3 is 13 residues. CDR3 DNA sequence: TGTGCCAGCAAGAAACAGGGTTACACTGAAGCTTTCTTT. Translating it yields CASKKQGYTEAFF.

In this sample, this clone turned up once. This chain uses TRBV5-4 with TRBJ1-1, with D unresolved. Germline values: CDR1 SGHNT, CDR2 YYREEE (reference sequence). This CDR3 has 11 amino acids. Trimming stripped 4 bases from V and 6 bases from J, with 7 bases between. DNA of the CDR3: TGTGCCAGCAGCACCCGGGCTGAAGCTTTCTTT. It codes for CASSTRAEAFF.

The chain combines TRBV29-1 with TRBJ1-3; TRBD1 is a possible D gene (5 bases). The CDR3 spans 13 residues. In germline, CDR1 is SQVTM, CDR2 ANQGSEA. V was trimmed by 7 bases and J by 4 bases, leaving 14 bases between them. The CDR3 reads CSGGGEAGNTIYF. CDR3 in DNA: TGCAGCGGCGGGGGGGAAGCGGGAAACACCATATATTTT.

A single count supports this clone. The J gene is TRBJ2-1, the V gene TRBV5-3, with D tentatively TRBD1 (5 bases). TRBV5-3 is an open reading frame whose function is uncertain. The CDR3 is 14 amino acids. V lost 0 bases, J lost 6 bases, and 10 bases lay in between. The CDR3 here is CARSLARVVNEQFF. The CDR3, as DNA: TGTGCCAGAAGCTTGGCCAGGGTGGTCAATGAGCAGTTCTTC.

The rearrangement links TRBV9 to TRBJ2-1, with D possibly matching TRBD1 (6 bases). V was pared by 0 bases and J by 6 bases, with 16 bases between. CDR1 SGDLS and CDR2 YYNGEE come from the germline V gene. The CDR3 covers 16 residues. This CDR3 reads CASSVGETGITNEQFF. The CDR3 bases are TGTGCCAGCAGCGTAGGAGAGACAGGAATAACCAATGAGCAGTTCTTC. Looking up the rest from reference TRBV9 and TRBJ2-1 gives the full variable domain: DSGVTQTPKHLITATGQRVTLRCSPRSGDLSVYWYQQSLDQGLQFLIQYYNGEERAKGNILERFSAQQFPDLHSELNLSSLELGDSALYFCASSVGETGITNEQFFGPGTRLTVL.

The chain combines TRBV2 with TRBJ2-3; 9 nucleotides agree with TRBD2. The CDR3 contains 18 residues. The V segment lost 6 bases and the J segment 0 bases; nucleotides outside the gene matches: 13. Germline values: CDR1 SNHLY, CDR2 FYNNEI. CDR3: CASRGWLAGLTSTDTQYF. The CDR3 region has the DNA TGTGCCAGCAGGGGGTGGCTAGCGGGGCTCACTAGCACAGATACGCAGTATTTT.

This chain links TRBV11-2 with TRBJ1-1; no clear D. V was shortened by 6 bases and J by 4 bases, with 12 bases between the two germline ends. The CDR3 has 13 residues. CDR1 and CDR2 (germline): SGHAT, FQNNGV. The CDR3 sequence: CASREGLSTEAFF. CDR3 bases: TGTGCCAGCAGAGAGGGTTTGAGCACTGAAGCTTTCTTT. The complete variable domain, with remaining parts taken from reference TRBV11-2 and TRBJ1-1, reads EAGVAQSPRYKIIEKRQSVAFWCNPISGHATLYWYQQILGQGPKLLIQFQNNGVVDDSQLPKDRFSAERLKGVDSTLKIQPAKLEDSAVYLCASREGLSTEAFFGQGTRLTVV.

The chain couples TRBV5-8 to TRBJ1-1, with D possibly matching TRBD1 (5 bases). Germline V gene lookup returns CDR1 SGHTS and CDR2 YDEGEE. V gave up 0 bases and J gave up 4 bases, with 13 bases separating them. The CDR3 loop spans 15 amino acids. In DNA form, the CDR3 reads TGTGCCAGCAGCTTGGGATGGGGGGATGGCACTGAAGCTTTCTTT. It encodes CASSLGWGDGTEAFF.

The chain is built from TRBV12-5 and TRBJ2-3; 7 nucleotides align to TRBD2. The J segment lost 5 bases and the V segment lost 4 bases, leaving 12 bases of the junction unmatched. CDR3 size: 16 residues. Germline CDR1 and CDR2: LGHNT and FRNRAP. The CDR3 region has the DNA TGTGCTAGTGGTTCCATCCTTGCGGGGGTGAAAGATACGCAGTATTTT. Protein product: CASGSILAGVKDTQYF.

V and J are TRBV11-1 and TRBJ1-1, with TRBD1 matching over 12 bases. In germline, CDR1 is SGHAT, CDR2 FQDESV (reference sequence). V gave up 4 bases and J gave up 10 bases; unmatched junction bases: 4. The CDR3 loop spans 13 amino acids. CDR3 DNA sequence: TGTGCCAGCAGCTCCCGGGACAGGGGGCCAGCTTTCTTT. It codes for CASSSRDRGPAFF. The full variable domain, rest sourced from reference TRBV11-1 and TRBJ1-1, is EAEVAQSPRYKITEKSQAVAFWCDPISGHATLYWYRQILGQGPELLVQFQDESVVDDSQLPKDRFSAERLKGVDSTLKIQPAELGDSAMYLCASSSRDRGPAFFGQGTRLTVV.

This sequence joins TRBV3-1 (or the pseudogene TRBV3-2) and TRBJ2-7; 13 nucleotides agree with TRBD2. The CDR3 loop spans 15 amino acids. Germline assignment: CDR1 LGHDT and CDR2 YNNKEL (reference sequence). The V gene end was trimmed by 0 bases and the J gene end by 6 bases; junction bases not matched to a gene: 2. This CDR3 reads CASSQDGLAGAEQYF. The CDR3 DNA reads TGTGCCAGCAGCCAAGATGGACTAGCGGGAGCCGAGCAGTACTTC.

The table lists this clone with a count of one. The rearrangement uses TRBV4-3 and TRBJ2-1, with TRBD2 as a possible D gene (5 bases). The length of the CDR3 is 20 residues. CDR1 LGHNA and CDR2 YSLEER come from the germline V gene. The V gene lost 4 bases and the J gene lost 5 bases, with 30 bases spanning the gap. CDR3 nucleotides: TGCGCCAGCAGCCGTGGATTAGGGCAGTCCCAACCCCCGGGGAACAATGAGCAGTTCTTC. It specifies CASSRGLGQSQPPGNNEQFF.

This chain's CDR3 is CASSPDRGIGLAKNIQYF. The CDR3 nucleotides read TGCGCCAGCAGCCCTGACAGGGGAATCGGGTTAGCCAAAAACATTCAGTACTTC. This chain uses TRBV5-1 with TRBJ2-4; 8 bases map to TRBD1. The CDR3 is 18 amino acids. With V trimmed by 4 bases and J by 0 bases, 12 bases remained unmatched. CDR1 is SGHRS and CDR2 is YFSETQ in the germline V gene.

This chain's CDR3 is CASSSTSGADTQYF. The CDR3 bases are TGTGCCAGCAGCTCCACATCCGGGGCAGATACGCAGTATTTT. The chain has TRBV5-4 and TRBJ2-3; possible D gene TRBD2, 5 bases. CDR1 SGHNT and CDR2 YYREEE come from the germline V gene (reference sequence). The CDR3 runs 14 residues. V lost 3 bases, J lost 4 bases, and 12 bases lay in between.

The V gene is TRBV3-1 (or the pseudogene TRBV3-2), the J gene TRBJ1-2, with D perhaps TRBD1 (6 bases). The CDR3 totals 15 residues. Trimming left V 4 bases short and J 4 bases short, with 16 bases between. Germline values: CDR1 LGHDT, CDR2 YNNKEL (reference sequence). Written as DNA, the CDR3 is TGTGCCAGCAGCCCTACAGGGCCCGGTTTCTATGGCTACACCTTC. It yields the protein CASSPTGPGFYGYTF.

V is TRBV28 and J is TRBJ2-3; 7 bases match TRBD2. The CDR3 covers 16 residues. With 3 bases clipped from V and 4 bases from J, the junction kept 10 bases outside the gene matches. CDR1 is MDHEN and CDR2 is SYDVKM in the germline V gene. For the CDR3, the DNA is TGTGCCAGCAGTTTTAGGGGAGGGGACCCAGCAGATACGCAGTATTTT. Translated, it gives CASSFRGGDPADTQYF.

V and J are TRBV6-2 or TRBV6-3 and TRBJ2-7; no clear D gene. The V end lost 0 bases, the J end lost 9 bases, and 12 bases lay between the germline ends. CDR1 is MNHEY and CDR2 is SVGEGT in the germline V gene. The CDR3 length is 13 residues. The CDR3 region is CASSYSGLPRQYF. As DNA, the CDR3 is TGTGCCAGCAGTTACTCGGGCCTACCAAGGCAGTACTTC.

The rearrangement joins TRBV19 to TRBJ2-1, with D possibly being TRBD2 (5 bases). Trimming left V 1 base short and J 6 bases short, with 10 bases between. This CDR3 comprises 14 residues. CDR1 is LNHDA, CDR2 SQIVND, per germline (reference sequence). CDR3 residues: CASSIGPGLNEQFF. The CDR3 coding sequence is TGTGCCAGTAGTATAGGCCCAGGACTCAATGAGCAGTTCTTC.

V gene TRBV5-1 combines with J gene TRBJ1-6; a possible D gene is TRBD1 (5 bases). Germline CDR1 SGHRS, CDR2 YFSETQ. Trimming removed 1 base from V and 4 bases from J, with 9 bases in between. The CDR3 loop spans 15 amino acids. The CDR3 reads CASSLSDSYNSPLHF. In DNA, the CDR3 is TGCGCCAGCAGCTTGAGTGACAGTTATAATTCACCCCTCCACTTT.

The chain employs TRBV9 and TRBJ1-2; 11 bases map to TRBD1. Germline loops: CDR1 SGDLS, CDR2 YYNGEE. This CDR3 region has 14 residues. After removal of 4 bases from V and 6 bases from J, the junction contained 5 bases not matched to a gene. The CDR3 bases are TGTGCCAGCAGCTCGGACAGGGGGCGTCATGGCTACACCTTC. This codes for CASSSDRGRHGYTF. Filled out from reference TRBV9 and TRBJ1-2, the complete variable domain reads DSGVTQTPKHLITATGQRVTLRCSPRSGDLSVYWYQQSLDQGLQFLIQYYNGEERAKGNILERFSAQQFPDLHSELNLSSLELGDSALYFCASSSDRGRHGYTFGSGTRLTVV.

This chain uses TRBV7-2 with TRBJ1-4; 8 bases are shared with TRBD1. Germline V CDR1 and CDR2: SGHTA, FQGNSA. V shed 2 bases, J shed 4 bases, and the junction held 3 bases outside the gene matches. There are 15 residues in the CDR3. CDR3 in amino acids: CASSLTGGFNEKLFF. CDR3 nucleotide sequence: TGTGCCAGCAGCTTAACAGGGGGATTTAATGAAAAACTGTTTTTT.

This chain uses TRBV28 with TRBJ2-1; 14 bases map to TRBD2. Unmatched junction bases numbered 7, after V lost 6 bases and J lost 0 bases. CDR1 and CDR2 from the germline V gene are MDHEN and SYDVKM. This CDR3 comprises 18 residues. The CDR3 nucleotides are TGTGCCAGCAGAGCGGGACTAGCGGGAGAGTTCTCCTACAATGAGCAGTTCTTC. Protein: CASRAGLAGEFSYNEQFF.

This clone was counted a single time. V gene TRBV7-7 combines with J gene TRBJ2-5, with D maybe TRBD2 (5 bases). This CDR3 region has 13 residues. V dropped 0 bases and J dropped 7 bases, with 9 bases sitting between them. Germline V lookup: CDR1 SSHAT, CDR2 FNYEAQ (reference sequence). The CDR3 DNA reads as TGTGCCAGCAGCTTAGCGGGAGTTGGGACCCAGTACTTC. Its translation: CASSLAGVGTQYF.

This clone was seen only once. The CDR3 spells CASSQVQGGEAFF. CDR3 in DNA: TGTGCCAGCAGCCAAGTCCAGGGCGGCGAAGCTTTCTTT. The chain uses TRBV14 and TRBJ1-1; the D gene is possibly TRBD1 (5 bases). Trimming shortened V by 1 base and J by 8 bases, and 11 bases separated the two germline ends. Germline V lookup: CDR1 SGHDN, CDR2 FVKESK. The CDR3 is 13 amino acids.

The rearrangement joins TRBV5-4 to TRBJ2-7; D uncertain. Trimming took 4 bases from V and 3 from J, leaving 14 bases between them. The length of the CDR3 is 14 residues. Germline loops: CDR1 SGHNT, CDR2 YYREEE (reference sequence). CDR3 residues: CASSATTPVYEQYF. CDR3 bases: TGTGCCAGCAGCGCCACTACCCCCGTCTACGAGCAGTACTTC.